This T cell receptor (beta chain) was sequenced during a study of shared clonotypes between healthy human individuals. Clones were sequenced by immunoSEQ multiplex PCR, and TCRdb holds only the in-frame ones, with some missing. The sample records hundreds of thousands of clones, approximately 73% being singletons. Germline loops: CDR1 SGHTA, CDR2 FQGTGA. The CDR3 consists of 15 residues. V lost 5 bases, J lost 10 bases, and 22 bases lay in between. The receptor comes from a young woman in good health. The source material was memory CD4+ T cells sorted from blood. Noted subset: CD45RA-negative fraction. The genes are TRBV7-3 and TRBJ2-3; perhaps TRBD2 as D (6 bases). CDR3: CASSPGGRQKEPQYF. CDR3 in DNA: TGTGCCAGCAGCCCCGGGGGACGCCAGAAGGAGCCGCAGTATTTT.